Shown below are 23 T cell receptor beta chains from a single sample sequenced in a study of blood T cell repertoires in COVID-19. Assay used: immunoSEQ multiplex PCR; TCRdb lists only in-frame clones, some missing. The data hold 250,000 to 300,000 clones, with more than 85% observed a single time. The sequencing input was peripheral blood. These receptors were taken from a woman aged 30 to 39 with COVID-19, enrolled during active disease.

The sample holds one count of this clone. The chain combines TRBV5-4 with TRBJ2-1, with 7 positions matching TRBD2. Looked up from germline, CDR1 is SGHNT and CDR2 is YYREEE (reference sequence). The CDR3 loop spans 16 amino acids. J gave up 0 bases and V 2 bases, and 5 bases lay outside the gene matches. The CDR3 DNA reads as TGTGCCAGCAGCTTTTCGCTAGCGGTCTCCTACAATGAGCAGTTCTTC. Its translation is CASSFSLAVSYNEQFF. Drawing the rest from reference TRBV5-4 and TRBJ2-1, the complete variable domain is ETGVTQSPTHLIKTRGQQVTLRCSSQSGHNTVSWYQQALGQGPQFIFQYYREEENGRGNFPPRFSGLQFPNYSSELNVNALELDDSALYLCASSFSLAVSYNEQFFGPGTRLTVL.

The CDR3 here is CASSWTGQGEDTGELFF. The CDR3 bases are TGCGCCAGCAGCTGGACTGGACAGGGGGAAGACACCGGGGAGCTGTTTTTT. This chain joins TRBV5-1 and TRBJ2-2; TRBD1 matches 10 bases. V was clipped by 3 bases and J by 3 bases; unmatched bases: 8. The germline CDR1 and CDR2 sequences are SGHRS and YFSETQ. This CDR3 contains 17 residues.

The chain has TRBV18 and TRBJ1-1; D remains ambiguous. The CDR3 loop spans 15 amino acids. V was trimmed by 6 bases and J by 1 base, leaving 15 bases between them. From germline, CDR1 is KGHSH and CDR2 LQKENI. The CDR3 spells CASSPIGSGNTEAFF. As DNA, the CDR3 is TGTGCCAGCTCCCCGATAGGCTCGGGGAACACTGAAGCTTTCTTT.

This clone was seen a single time. The gene calls are TRBV5-4 and TRBJ1-1; D uncertain. Germline V gene data show CDR1 as SGHNT and CDR2 as YYREEE (reference sequence). This CDR3 is 13 amino acids long. Trimming removed 0 bases at V and 5 bases at J, with 8 bases between. CDR3 residues: CASSLVTGTEAFF. The CDR3 nucleotides are TGTGCCAGCAGCTTGGTCACGGGAACTGAAGCTTTCTTT.

The rearrangement uses TRBV10-3 and TRBJ2-1; TRBD2 matches at 10 bases. CDR1 ENHRY and CDR2 SYGVKD come from the germline V gene. J lost 1 base, V lost 10 bases, and 4 bases had no gene match. CDR3 size: 14 residues. This CDR3 is CATEAGGSYNEQFF. CDR3 in DNA: TGTGCCACCGAAGCGGGAGGGTCCTACAATGAGCAGTTCTTC.

The chain carries TRBV19 and TRBJ2-3; D ambiguous. Germline V gene sequence: CDR1 LNHDA, CDR2 SQIVND (reference sequence). Trimming removed 5 bases from V and 4 bases from J, with 10 bases in between. The CDR3 has 13 amino acids. The CDR3 sequence is CASSSQQADTQYF. CDR3 in DNA: TGTGCCAGTAGTTCCCAACAAGCAGATACGCAGTATTTT.

In its sample, this clone was seen once. The chain uses TRBV12-3 or TRBV12-4 and TRBJ1-2, with 7 bases lining up with TRBD1. The trim removed 8 bases at V and 5 bases at J, leaving 8 bases unmatched. The CDR3 runs 13 residues. CDR3 sequence (DNA): TGTGCCAGCTGTCCTCTGGGACAGTATGGCTACACCTTC. This encodes CASCPLGQYGYTF.

The V and J genes are TRBV10-3 and TRBJ1-3, with D possibly being TRBD1 (6 bases). The CDR3 loop spans 16 amino acids. Germline assignment: CDR1 ENHRY and CDR2 SYGVKD. V was cut by 5 bases and J by 2 bases, with 16 bases left in between. CDR3 DNA: TGTGCCATCAGTTATAACAGGGCAACGACTGGAAACACCATATATTTT. Protein: CAISYNRATTGNTIYF.

The CDR3 region has the DNA TGTGCCCCCAGACAGGGAAGGGAAGGCTACACCTTC. Translated, it gives CAPRQGREGYTF. The gene calls are TRBV6-5 and TRBJ1-2, with 7 bases lining up with TRBD1. The junction had 11 bases not matched to a gene; V was cut back by 11 bases and J by 8 bases. Germline lookup yields CDR1 MNHEY and CDR2 SVGAGI. This CDR3 is built from 12 residues.

This chain links TRBV19 with TRBJ1-5, with TRBD1 identical over 9 bases. V gave up 7 bases and J gave up 5 bases; unmatched junction bases: 12. Germline V gene sequence: CDR1 LNHDA, CDR2 SQIVND (reference sequence). The CDR3 consists of 16 residues. The CDR3 sequence is CASTRTGEVVHQPQHF. The CDR3, as DNA: TGTGCCAGTACCAGGACAGGGGAGGTGGTCCATCAGCCCCAGCATTTT.

The chain links TRBV7-2 to TRBJ1-4; 10 bases fit TRBD1. Germline V gene lookup returns CDR1 SGHTA and CDR2 FQGNSA. CDR3 length equals 15 residues. V shed 2 bases and J 7 bases; nucleotides not matched to a gene: 4. For the CDR3, the DNA is TGTGCCAGCAGCTTAAGACAGGGGGCCGGTGAAAAACTGTTTTTT. Translation: CASSLRQGAGEKLFF.

This rearrangement joins TRBV28 to TRBJ1-1; maybe TRBD1 (5 bases). V shed 2 bases and J shed 0 bases, with 7 bases lying between them. The CDR3 contains 14 residues. Germline-derived CDR1 and CDR2 are MDHEN and SYDVKM. CDR3 sequence: CASSLQGVNTEAFF. The CDR3 nucleotides are TGTGCCAGCAGTTTACAGGGCGTGAACACTGAAGCTTTCTTT. Using reference TRBV28 and TRBJ1-1 for the parts outside the CDR3, the full variable domain is DVKVTQSSRYLVKRTGEKVFLECVQDMDHENMFWYRQDPGLGLRLIYFSYDVKMKEKGDIPEGYSVSREKKERFSLILESASTNQTSMYLCASSLQGVNTEAFFGQGTRLTVV.

This clone was detected only a few times. The chain combines TRBV10-1 with TRBJ2-7; perhaps TRBD1 as D (6 bases). Looked up from germline, CDR1 is WNHNN and CDR2 is SYGVQD (reference sequence). Trimming stripped 2 bases from V and 3 bases from J, with 8 bases between. CDR3 size: 13 residues. The DNA of the CDR3 is TGCGCCAGCAGTGAGGCAGGGGACTACGAGCAGTACTTC. This codes for CASSEAGDYEQYF.

J is TRBJ2-7 and V is TRBV29-1; TRBD1 aligns across 7 bases. The trim removed 4 bases at V and 4 bases at J, leaving 4 bases unmatched. Germline V gene sequence: CDR1 SQVTM, CDR2 ANQGSEA. The CDR3 has 12 amino acids. CDR3 region: CSVVKQGYEQYF. DNA for the CDR3: TGCAGCGTTGTTAAACAGGGGTACGAGCAGTACTTC.

The chain recombines TRBV28 with TRBJ2-2; D gene ambiguous. CDR1 and CDR2 from the germline V gene are MDHEN and SYDVKM. V gave up 5 bases and J gave up 4 bases, with 5 bases separating them. The CDR3 is made up of 12 amino acids. The CDR3 spells CASSPSTGELFF. The CDR3 DNA sequence: TGTGCCAGCAGTCCGTCCACCGGGGAGCTGTTTTTT.

This clone was seen just once. V is TRBV18 and J is TRBJ1-5; the match to TRBD1 covers 9 bases. Germline V gene sequence: CDR1 KGHSH, CDR2 LQKENI. Trimming took 4 bases from V and 8 from J; bases not matched to a gene: 9. This CDR3 spans 15 amino acids. CDR3 protein: CASSLGPGQGEPQHF. The CDR3 coding sequence is TGTGCCAGCTCACTAGGACCGGGACAGGGAGAGCCCCAGCATTTT.

The chain carries TRBV19 and TRBJ1-3; D uncertain. The CDR3 extends over 14 amino acids. V was trimmed by 5 bases and J by 0 bases, leaving 8 bases between them. Germline V gene data show CDR1 as LNHDA and CDR2 as SQIVND (reference sequence). CDR3 bases: TGTGCCAGTAGTTACAGAAACTCTGGAAACACCATATATTTT. It is translated as CASSYRNSGNTIYF. Full variable domain (rest looked up from reference TRBV19 and TRBJ1-3): DGGITQSPKYLFRKEGQNVTLSCEQNLNHDAMYWYRQDPGQGLRLIYYSQIVNDFQKGDIAEGYSVSREKKESFPLTVTSAQKNPTAFYLCASSYRNSGNTIYFGEGSWLTVV.

This chain links TRBV7-9 with TRBJ2-5, with TRBD2 matching over 12 bases. The CDR3 has 17 residues. The V gene's germline CDR1 is SEHNR and CDR2 FQNEAQ (reference sequence). The V and J ends lost 3 bases and 4 bases, in that order; junction bases with no gene match: 9. In DNA, the CDR3 is TGTGCCAGCAGCTTTTTTCTAGCGGGAGGGCCTAGAGAGACCCAGTACTTC. It codes for CASSFFLAGGPRETQYF.

This chain connects TRBV30 to TRBJ1-2; 9 positions agree with TRBD1. There are 14 residues in the CDR3. J gave up 2 bases and V 3 bases, and 4 bases lay outside the gene matches. CDR1 is GTSNPN, CDR2 SVGIG, per germline (reference sequence). The chain's CDR3 is CAWSGQGTNYGYTF. The CDR3 coding sequence is TGTGCCTGGAGCGGACAGGGGACGAACTATGGCTACACCTTC.

The rearrangement uses TRBV4-1 and TRBJ1-2; unclear D gene. Trimming removed 0 bases from V and 2 bases from J, with 13 bases in between. The CDR3 is 16 residues long. Germline CDR1 reads MGHRA; CDR2 reads YSYEKL. The CDR3 coding sequence is TGCGCCAGCAGCCAAGAGTCCCTCAACTCGAACTATGGCTACACCTTC. It codes for CASSQESLNSNYGYTF.

The V call is TRBV9, the J call TRBJ2-1; 8 bases are shared with TRBD2. The germline V gene encodes CDR1 SGDLS and CDR2 YYNGEE. CDR3 length: 15 amino acids. Unmatched junction bases numbered 2, after V lost 3 bases and J lost 0 bases. The CDR3 DNA reads as TGTGCCAGCAGCGGTAGCGGGAACTCCTACAATGAGCAGTTCTTC. This translates into CASSGSGNSYNEQFF.

V is TRBV5-4 and J is TRBJ1-1, with D uncertain. CDR3 length: 13 residues. The germline V gene encodes CDR1 SGHNT and CDR2 YYREEE (reference sequence). Trimming removed 0 bases at V and 6 bases at J, with 9 bases between. The CDR3 is CASSLGFSAEAFF. Written as DNA, the CDR3 is TGTGCCAGCAGCTTGGGTTTTTCTGCTGAAGCTTTCTTT.

This clone was picked up one time. This chain connects TRBV29-1 to TRBJ1-2; 7 bases are shared with TRBD1. The V gene's germline CDR1 is SQVTM and CDR2 ANQGSEA. There are 13 residues in the CDR3. V shed 6 bases, J shed 1 base, and the junction held 5 bases outside the gene matches. This CDR3 is CSVWTGLNYGYTF. The DNA of the CDR3 is TGCAGCGTATGGACAGGTCTTAACTATGGCTACACCTTC. Looking up the rest from reference TRBV29-1 and TRBJ1-2 gives the full variable domain: SAVISQKPSRDICQRGTSLTIQCQVDSQVTMMFWYRQQPGQSLTLIATANQGSEATYESGFVIDKFPISRPNLTFSTLTVSNMSPEDSSIYLCSVWTGLNYGYTFGSGTRLTVV.